This is a list of T cell receptor beta chains from one sample in a study of T-cell memory formation after mild COVID-19. TCRdb independently ran MiXCR on the 5' RACE reads; one entry per CDR3 protein. The repertoire holds 250,000 or so distinct CDR3 sequences, with around 17% as singletons. The sequenced material came from PBMCs or a T cell subset sorted from them (not recorded which). Receptor source: a man aged 18 to 35 who had mild COVID-19 (a few samples of this study predate the infection). Cell type and time point are not known. CDR3s include the opening cysteine and the closing phenylalanine or tryptophan. D genes are given only for firm matches.

d_call	v_call	cdr3_length	j_call	cdr3_aa
.	TRBV7-2	18	TRBJ2-5	CASSSSMPAPGLQETQYF
.	TRBV6-2/TRBV6-3	15	TRBJ2-5	CASSKLGGTGETQYF
.	TRBV4-3	15	TRBJ2-2	CASSQDLEFSGELFF
.	TRBV15	14	TRBJ1-5	CATSRSRGNQPQHF
.	TRBV9	14	TRBJ1-4	CASSVEGGTEKLFF
.	TRBV4-3	15	TRBJ1-2	CASSQDLSAPYGYTF
.	TRBV12-3/TRBV12-4	14	TRBJ2-7	CASTLREASYEQYF
.	TRBV29-1	16	TRBJ2-6	CSVVSREGTGANVLTF
TRBD2	TRBV11-2	18	TRBJ2-5	CASSLGLAGGHLAETQYF
.	TRBV7-9	15	TRBJ1-2	CASSPFGRSLYGYTF